This is a list of T cell receptor beta chains from one sample in a study of T-cell reconstitution after alpha-beta-depleted transplantation in children. TCRdb passed the PCR reads through MiXCR, listing each CDR3 protein once. Altogether hundreds of thousands of distinct CDR3 sequences are present, around 13% being singletons, with the ten largest covering 0.79%. The sequenced sample was PBMCs, obtained before TCRalphabeta/CD19-depleted stem cell transplant. These receptor sequences come from a girl aged 2 to 10 with congenital amegakaryocytic thrombocytopenia, due to receive a stem cell transplant. Both conserved end residues are part of each CDR3. Each record gives: clone size, J gene, D gene, V gene, CDR3 protein, CDR3 DNA. The D gene is left open where the match is weak. Where a row states a size, it is once, few, many or the class of an expanded clone; other rows omit it.

many,TRBJ2-3,TRBD2,TRBV12-3/TRBV12-4,CASSLALAGTQYF,TGTGCCAGCAGTTTAGCGCTAGCGGGGACGCAGTATTTT
.,TRBJ2-1,.,TRBV4-1,CASSQLSGGNAYNEQFF,TGCGCCAGCAGCCAACTCTCTGGCGGGAATGCATACAATGAGCAGTTCTTC
once,TRBJ1-2,TRBD1,TRBV7-9,CASSLVDGGQPSYGYTF,TGTGCCAGCAGCTTAGTGGATGGGGGACAGCCCTCCTATGGCTACACCTTC
few,TRBJ2-2,.,TRBV25-1,CASSEERDTPWTGELFF,TGTGCCAGCAGTGAAGAAAGGGACACCCCTTGGACCGGGGAGCTGTTTTTT
few,TRBJ2-1,.,TRBV12-3/TRBV12-4,CASSRQPRGFEDEQFF,TGTGCCAGCAGTCGGCAGCCTAGGGGGTTTGAGGATGAGCAGTTCTTC
many,TRBJ1-2,TRBD1,TRBV20-1,CSARVRQGGYGYTF,TGCAGTGCTAGAGTCAGACAGGGGGGCTATGGCTACACCTTC
.,TRBJ2-7,TRBD2,TRBV20-1,CSARDLSGLAGRIRSYEQYF,TGCAGTGCTAGAGATTTGTCGGGACTAGCGGGAAGAATACGCTCCTACGAGCAGTACTTC
.,TRBJ2-7,TRBD2,TRBV5-1,CASSFTTGGNEQYF,TGCGCCAGCAGCTTTACGACGGGAGGAAACGAGCAGTACTTC
.,TRBJ2-7,.,TRBV28,CASSLAQAEQYF,TGTGCCAGCAGTTTAGCGCAGGCCGAGCAGTACTTC
few,TRBJ2-7,.,TRBV2,CASRYISYEQYF,TGTGCCAGCAGGTATATTTCCTACGAGCAGTACTTC
.,TRBJ1-2,TRBD1,TRBV12-5,CASGLIRGQRDYGYTF,TGTGCTAGTGGTTTGATAAGGGGACAGAGAGACTATGGCTACACCTTC
few,TRBJ2-3,TRBD1,TRBV24-1,CATSGCQGARDTQYF,TGTGCCACCTCGGGATGTCAGGGGGCGAGAGATACGCAGTATTTT
.,TRBJ2-1,.,TRBV7-2,CASSLAMGGNEQFF,TGTGCCAGCAGCTTAGCTATGGGGGGTAATGAGCAGTTCTTC
.,TRBJ2-2,.,TRBV7-3,CASSLMAGTGELFF,TGTGCCAGCAGCTTAATGGCGGGCACCGGGGAGCTGTTTTTT
.,TRBJ2-7,.,TRBV5-1,CASSSGAGQQYF,TGCGCCAGCAGCTCAGGGGCGGGACAGCAGTACTTC
.,TRBJ1-1,.,TRBV7-9,CASSLAVPGAFF,TGTGCCAGCAGCTTAGCGGTCCCGGGGGCTTTCTTT
many,TRBJ2-3,TRBD2,TRBV5-5,CASSFGLAGVRTDTQYF,TGTGCCAGCAGCTTCGGGTTGGCGGGAGTAAGGACAGATACGCAGTATTTT
many,TRBJ1-2,.,TRBV7-9,CASSGVGWNGYTF,TGTGCCAGCTCAGGTGTAGGCTGGAATGGCTACACCTTC
many,TRBJ2-7,TRBD1,TRBV20-1,CTPTGAIEYEQYF,TGCACCCCGACAGGGGCCATTGAATACGAGCAGTACTTC
.,TRBJ2-1,.,TRBV11-2,CASSFPTAGPLLFRVNF,TGTGCCAGCAGCTTCCCCACTGCGGGACCTCTTTTGTTCCGAGTAAACTTC
many,TRBJ2-2,TRBD2,TRBV20-1,CSARGLAATTGELFF,TGCAGTGCTAGGGGACTAGCGGCAACCACCGGGGAGCTGTTTTTT
many,TRBJ1-3,.,TRBV20-1,CSARYRPGGTIYF,TGCAGTGCTCGCTATAGACCGGGGGGCACCATATATTTT
.,TRBJ1-5,.,TRBV5-5,CASSLNGLYSNQPQHF,TGTGCCAGCAGCTTGAACGGACTATATAGCAATCAGCCCCAGCATTTT
.,TRBJ1-2,.,TRBV20-1,CSAEGYDGYTF,TGCAGTGCTGAAGGGTACGATGGCTACACCTTC
many,TRBJ2-1,.,TRBV5-1,CASSLDPNEQFF,TGCGCCAGCAGCTTGGACCCCAATGAGCAGTTCTTC
.,TRBJ2-3,.,TRBV3-1,CASSQTLATDTQYF,TGTGCCAGCAGCCAGACCCTCGCCACAGATACGCAGTATTTT
.,TRBJ1-5,.,TRBV12-3/TRBV12-4,CASSKRTRDQPQHF,TGTGCCAGCAGCAAGCGGACCAGGGATCAGCCCCAGCATTTT
many,TRBJ2-1,TRBD2,TRBV24-1,CATSDSSGREEYNEQFF,TGTGCCACCAGTGACTCTAGCGGGAGGGAGGAATACAATGAGCAGTTCTTC
many,TRBJ2-7,TRBD1,TRBV5-1,CASSLNDRDSDEQYF,TGCGCCAGCAGCTTAAATGACAGGGACAGCGACGAGCAGTACTTC
.,TRBJ2-3,.,TRBV27,CASSPPGAYTQYF,TGTGCCAGCAGCCCCCCCGGGGCGTATACGCAGTATTTT
.,TRBJ2-1,.,TRBV28,CASRNSALSYNEQFF,TGTGCCAGCCGTAACAGCGCTCTCTCCTACAATGAGCAGTTCTTC
.,TRBJ2-1,.,TRBV14,CASSQVGGTDNEQFF,TGTGCCAGCAGCCAAGTAGGTGGGACGGACAATGAGCAGTTCTTC
.,TRBJ2-2,.,TRBV5-1,CASSLAVSRATGELFF,TGCGCCAGCAGCTTGGCCGTTTCCAGGGCCACCGGGGAGCTGTTTTTT
many,TRBJ1-1,.,TRBV12-3/TRBV12-4,CASSQTGLTTVVAFF,TGTGCCAGCAGTCAAACGGGACTCACCACGGTAGTAGCTTTCTTT
many,TRBJ2-7,TRBD2,TRBV29-1,CSAGLAGAYEQYF,TGCAGCGCCGGACTAGCGGGAGCGTACGAGCAGTACTTC
many,TRBJ2-5,.,TRBV7-2,CASSLAGVPQETQYF,TGTGCCAGCAGCTTAGCGGGAGTCCCCCAAGAGACCCAGTACTTC
few,TRBJ2-5,.,TRBV6-1,CASTLKEEGGETQYF,TGTGCCAGCACCCTGAAGGAGGAGGGAGGAGAGACCCAGTACTTC
.,TRBJ1-1,.,TRBV7-9,CAGARGTEAFF,TGTGCCGGCGCACGCGGGACTGAAGCTTTCTTT
few,TRBJ2-1,TRBD2,TRBV7-9,CASSFDGRAFGGLRGEQFF,TGTGCCAGCAGCTTTGACGGGAGGGCCTTTGGCGGCCTGCGAGGTGAGCAGTTCTTC
few,TRBJ2-4,.,TRBV28,CASTFDTSAKNIQYF,TGTGCCAGCACCTTTGACACTTCAGCCAAAAACATTCAGTACTTC
many,TRBJ2-7,.,TRBV20-1,CSAHGTLYEQYF,TGCAGTGCGCACGGGACCCTATACGAGCAGTACTTC
many,TRBJ2-7,.,TRBV29-1,CSVVEAYEQYF,TGCAGCGTGGTGGAGGCCTACGAGCAGTACTTC
few,TRBJ2-1,.,TRBV2,CASSPKQFF,TGTGCCAGCAGCCCTAAGCAGTTCTTC
.,TRBJ2-3,TRBD2,TRBV20-1,CSASLGLAGAPSTDTQYF,TGCAGTGCTAGTCTCGGGCTAGCGGGGGCCCCTAGCACAGATACGCAGTATTTT
.,TRBJ2-1,TRBD2,TRBV12-3/TRBV12-4,CASQRWASGENEQFF,TGTGCCAGCCAGAGATGGGCTAGCGGGGAGAATGAGCAGTTCTTC
many,TRBJ2-7,.,TRBV20-1,CSARDKIPYEQYF,TGCAGTGCTAGAGATAAGATCCCCTACGAGCAGTACTTC
few,TRBJ2-7,.,TRBV19,CASSEGPTYEQYF,TGTGCCAGTAGCGAGGGACCGACCTACGAGCAGTACTTC
many,TRBJ1-2,.,TRBV11-2,CASSSLLRGGYTF,TGTGCCAGCAGCTCCCTGCTGAGGGGAGGCTACACCTTC
few,TRBJ2-3,.,TRBV7-8,CASSLDFSGRSTDTQYF,TGTGCCAGCAGCTTAGACTTTAGCGGAAGAAGCACAGATACGCAGTATTTT
many,TRBJ2-3,TRBD1,TRBV20-1,CSARRTGGNTDTQYF,TGCAGTGCTAGGAGGACAGGGGGCAACACAGATACGCAGTATTTT
few,TRBJ2-3,TRBD1,TRBV18,CASSLGQGAGFSDTQYF,TGTGCCAGCTCACTAGGACAGGGGGCTGGTTTCTCAGATACGCAGTATTTT
.,TRBJ2-6,.,TRBV12-3/TRBV12-4,CASSFLQGFSGANVLTF,TGTGCCAGCAGTTTCCTACAGGGATTTTCTGGGGCCAACGTCCTGACTTTC
few,TRBJ2-1,TRBD2,TRBV7-7,CASSFGEGRDEQFF,TGTGCCAGCAGCTTTGGTGAAGGGAGGGATGAGCAGTTCTTC
.,TRBJ1-5,.,TRBV20-1,CSAKKTGTNQPQHF,TGCAGTGCCAAGAAGACAGGTACCAATCAGCCCCAGCATTTT
.,TRBJ2-1,TRBD2,TRBV20-1,CSAMRRGDGRESYNEQFF,TGCAGTGCTATGCGTCGGGGTGACGGGAGGGAGAGCTACAATGAGCAGTTCTTC
few,TRBJ2-1,TRBD1,TRBV7-9,CASSEGAEQFF,TGTGCCAGCAGTGAGGGGGCTGAGCAGTTCTTC
many,TRBJ2-1,.,TRBV12-3/TRBV12-4,CASSEGRRIVDEQFF,TGTGCCAGCAGTGAGGGTCGGCGGATTGTTGATGAGCAGTTCTTC
.,TRBJ2-7,TRBD2,TRBV10-3,CAISLTSGEQYF,TGTGCCATCAGCCTGACTAGCGGCGAGCAGTACTTC